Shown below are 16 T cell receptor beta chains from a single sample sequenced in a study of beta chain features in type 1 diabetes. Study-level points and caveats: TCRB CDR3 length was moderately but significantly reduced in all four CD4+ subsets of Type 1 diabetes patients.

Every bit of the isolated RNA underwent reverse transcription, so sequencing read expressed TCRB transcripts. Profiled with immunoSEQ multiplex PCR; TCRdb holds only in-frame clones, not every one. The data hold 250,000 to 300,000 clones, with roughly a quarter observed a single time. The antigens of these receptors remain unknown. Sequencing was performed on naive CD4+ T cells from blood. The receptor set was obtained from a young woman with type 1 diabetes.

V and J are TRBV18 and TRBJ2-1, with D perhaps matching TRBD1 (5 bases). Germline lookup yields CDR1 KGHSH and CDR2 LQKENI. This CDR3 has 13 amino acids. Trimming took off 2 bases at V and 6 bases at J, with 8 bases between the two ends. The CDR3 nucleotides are TGTGCCAGCTCACCAGACAGAAGCAATGAGCAGTTCTTC. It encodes CASSPDRSNEQFF.

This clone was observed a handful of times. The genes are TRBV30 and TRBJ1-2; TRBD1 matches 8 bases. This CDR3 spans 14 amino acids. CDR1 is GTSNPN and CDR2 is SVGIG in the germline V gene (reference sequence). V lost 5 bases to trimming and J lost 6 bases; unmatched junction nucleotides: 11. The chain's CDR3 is CAWGQGGFSHGYTF. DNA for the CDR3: TGTGCCTGGGGACAGGGTGGGTTTTCTCATGGCTACACCTTC.

The CDR3 DNA is TGTGCCAGCAGTGGGACAGGGGATGGGGCCAACGTCCTGACTTTC. Translating it yields CASSGTGDGANVLTF. The chain uses TRBV28 and TRBJ2-6; 10 nucleotides match TRBD1. CDR1 MDHEN and CDR2 SYDVKM come from the germline V gene. The CDR3 extends over 15 amino acids. The ends lost 5 bases at V and 3 bases at J; junction bases unmatched: 1.

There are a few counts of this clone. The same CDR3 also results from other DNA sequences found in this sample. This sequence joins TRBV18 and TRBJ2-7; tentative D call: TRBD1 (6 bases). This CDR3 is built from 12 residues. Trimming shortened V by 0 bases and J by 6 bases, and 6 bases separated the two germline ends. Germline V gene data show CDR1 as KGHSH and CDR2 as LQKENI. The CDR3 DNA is TGTGCCAGCTCACCACCGACAGGCGAGCAGTACTTC. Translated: CASSPPTGEQYF.

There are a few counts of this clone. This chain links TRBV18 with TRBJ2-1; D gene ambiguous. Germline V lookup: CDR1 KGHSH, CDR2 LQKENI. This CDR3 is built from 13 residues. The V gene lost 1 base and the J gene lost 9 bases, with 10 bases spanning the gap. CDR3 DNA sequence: TGTGCCAGCTCACCACTTCGCTATCCTGAGCAGTTCTTC. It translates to CASSPLRYPEQFF. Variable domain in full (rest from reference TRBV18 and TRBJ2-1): NAGVMQNPRHLVRRRGQEARLRCSPMKGHSHVYWYRQLPEEGLKFMVYLQKENIIDESGMPKERFSAEFPKEGPSILRIQQVVRGDSAAYFCASSPLRYPEQFFGPGTRLTVL.

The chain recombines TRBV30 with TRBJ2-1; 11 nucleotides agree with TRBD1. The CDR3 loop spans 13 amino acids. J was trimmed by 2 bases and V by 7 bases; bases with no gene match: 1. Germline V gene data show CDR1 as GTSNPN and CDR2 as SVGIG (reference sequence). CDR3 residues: CASGQGAYNEQFF. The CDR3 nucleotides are TGTGCCTCGGGACAGGGGGCCTACAATGAGCAGTTCTTC. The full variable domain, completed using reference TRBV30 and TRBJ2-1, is SQTIHQWPATLVQPVGSPLSLECTVEGTSNPNLYWYRQAAGRGLQLLFYSVGIGQISSEVPQNLSASRPQDRQFILSSKKLLLSDSGFYLCASGQGAYNEQFFGPGTRLTVL.

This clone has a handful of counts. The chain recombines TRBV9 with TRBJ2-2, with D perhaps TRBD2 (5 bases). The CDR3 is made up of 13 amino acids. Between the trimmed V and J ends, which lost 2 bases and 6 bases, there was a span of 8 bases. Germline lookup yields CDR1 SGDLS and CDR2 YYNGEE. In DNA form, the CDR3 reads TGTGCCAGCAGCGTGTCCGGGGCCGGGGAGCTGTTTTTT. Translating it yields CASSVSGAGELFF.

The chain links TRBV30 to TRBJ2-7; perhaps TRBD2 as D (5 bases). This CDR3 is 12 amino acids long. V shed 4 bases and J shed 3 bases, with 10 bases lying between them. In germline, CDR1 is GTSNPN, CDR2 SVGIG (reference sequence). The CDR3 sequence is CAWNGDFYEQYF. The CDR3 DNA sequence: TGTGCCTGGAACGGGGATTTCTACGAGCAGTACTTC.

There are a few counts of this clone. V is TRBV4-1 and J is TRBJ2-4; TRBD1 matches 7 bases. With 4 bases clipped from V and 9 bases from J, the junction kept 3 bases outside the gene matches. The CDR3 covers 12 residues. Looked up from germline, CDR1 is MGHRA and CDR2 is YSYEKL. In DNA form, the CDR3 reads TGCGCCAGCAGCCGACGGGACAGCATTCAGTACTTC. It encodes CASSRRDSIQYF.

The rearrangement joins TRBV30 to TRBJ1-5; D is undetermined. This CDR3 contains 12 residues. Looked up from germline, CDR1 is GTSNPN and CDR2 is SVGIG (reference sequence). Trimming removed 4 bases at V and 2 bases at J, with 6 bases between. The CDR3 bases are TGTGCCTGGAATCGGGGCAATCAGCCCCAGCATTTT. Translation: CAWNRGNQPQHF.

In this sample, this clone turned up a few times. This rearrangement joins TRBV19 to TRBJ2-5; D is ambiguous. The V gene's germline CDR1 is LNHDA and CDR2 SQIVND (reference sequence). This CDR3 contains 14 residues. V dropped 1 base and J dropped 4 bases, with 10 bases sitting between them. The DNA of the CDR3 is TGTGCCAGTAGTATAGCTGGAGTGGCAGAGACCCAGTACTTC. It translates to CASSIAGVAETQYF.

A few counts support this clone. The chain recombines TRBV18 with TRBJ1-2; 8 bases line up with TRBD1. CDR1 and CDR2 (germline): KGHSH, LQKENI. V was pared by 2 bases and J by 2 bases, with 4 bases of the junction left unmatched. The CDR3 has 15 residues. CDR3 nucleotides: TGTGCCAGCTCACCATCGACAGGGGTCAACTATGGCTACACCTTC. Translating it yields CASSPSTGVNYGYTF.

The CDR3 DNA reads TGTGCCAGCATCACTAATAGCGGGAGGGTAACTGGGGCCAACGTCCTGACTTTC. Its protein product is CASITNSGRVTGANVLTF. J is TRBJ2-6 and V is TRBV2; 11 bases align to TRBD2. In germline, CDR1 is SNHLY, CDR2 FYNNEI. J lost 2 bases, V lost 7 bases, and 10 bases had no gene match. CDR3 length: 18 amino acids.

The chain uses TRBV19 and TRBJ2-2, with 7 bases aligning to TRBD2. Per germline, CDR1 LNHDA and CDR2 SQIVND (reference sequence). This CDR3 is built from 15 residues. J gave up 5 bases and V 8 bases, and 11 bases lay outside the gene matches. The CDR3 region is CASRFAGVATGELFF. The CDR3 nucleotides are TGTGCCAGTCGTTTCGCGGGGGTGGCGACCGGGGAGCTGTTTTTT.

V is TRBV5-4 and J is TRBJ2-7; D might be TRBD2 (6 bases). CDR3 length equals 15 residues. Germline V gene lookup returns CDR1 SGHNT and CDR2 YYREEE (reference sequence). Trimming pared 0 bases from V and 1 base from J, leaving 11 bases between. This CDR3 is CASSLAGTGSYEQYF. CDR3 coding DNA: TGTGCCAGCAGCTTGGCAGGGACTGGATCCTACGAGCAGTACTTC.

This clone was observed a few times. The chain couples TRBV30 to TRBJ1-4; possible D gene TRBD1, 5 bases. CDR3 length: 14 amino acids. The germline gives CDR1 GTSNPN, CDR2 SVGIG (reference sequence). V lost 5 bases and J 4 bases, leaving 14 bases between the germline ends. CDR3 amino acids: CAWQPGLINEKLFF. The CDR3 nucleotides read TGTGCCTGGCAACCGGGACTCATTAATGAAAAACTGTTTTTT.